These 6 T cell receptor beta chains came from one sample sequenced in a study of identical twins. TCRdb re-called the 5' RACE reads through MiXCR, storing one row per CDR3 protein. The sample has 550,000 to 700,000 distinct CDR3 sequences, 7.5% to 10% seen once. These sequences were also reported in another study, on yellow fever vaccine responses in identical twins.

The sample consisted of PBMCs. These receptors were obtained from a woman in her late teens or twenties in good health.

The rearrangement joins TRBV7-2 to TRBJ2-5; a weak D match, TRBD2 (6 bases). Trimming removed 1 base at V and 3 bases at J, with 15 bases between. The CDR3 runs to 16 residues. Germline values: CDR1 SGHTA, CDR2 FQGNSA. The CDR3, as DNA: TGTGCCAGCAGCTTAGTGAGCGCGGGGCCCGAAGAGACCCAGTACTTC. This gives the protein CASSLVSAGPEETQYF.

This clonotype was seen a few times. The chain carries TRBV4-1 and TRBJ2-2; D not certain. V was shortened by 1 base and J by 1 base, with 4 bases between the two germline ends. There are 14 residues in the CDR3. CDR1 and CDR2 (germline): MGHRA, YSYEKL. For the CDR3, the DNA is TGCGCCAGCAGCCAAGTGGAGAACACCGGGGAGCTGTTTTTT. Translation gives CASSQVENTGELFF.

The V call is TRBV12-3 or TRBV12-4, the J call TRBJ1-5; tentatively, D is TRBD1 (6 bases). The CDR3 loop spans 13 amino acids. Trimming left V 2 bases short and J 9 bases short, with 11 bases between. For the CDR3, the DNA is TGTGCCAGCAGTTTACCCGGGGGGCGGCCCCAGCATTTT. It encodes CASSLPGGRPQHF.

This clonotype was observed at least ten times. V and J are TRBV13 and TRBJ2-7; the match to TRBD1 covers 7 bases. Per germline, CDR1 PRHDT and CDR2 FYEKMQ (reference sequence). The CDR3 contains 14 residues. Trimming took 0 bases from V and 5 from J; bases not matched to a gene: 4. CDR3 DNA sequence: TGTGCCAGCAGCTTAGGAGGGGGCATCCACGAGCAGTACTTC. Protein: CASSLGGGIHEQYF.

This clonotype came up many times. The chain carries TRBV20-1 and TRBJ2-5, with unresolved D. V shed 0 bases and J shed 1 base, with 12 bases lying between them. The CDR3 sequence is 15 residues long. Germline V gene lookup returns CDR1 DFQATT and CDR2 SNEGSKA (reference sequence). CDR3 nucleotide sequence: TGCAGTGCTAGAGACAGTAGTGGGTCCCAAGAGACCCAGTACTTC. This encodes CSARDSSGSQETQYF.

The rearrangement links TRBV12-3 or TRBV12-4 to TRBJ2-1, with a possible D match to TRBD2 (6 bases). CDR3 length equals 15 residues. V was trimmed by 6 bases and J by 0 bases, leaving 12 bases between them. The CDR3 DNA is TGTGCCAGCAGCCTTACTAGCATCTCCTACAATGAGCAGTTCTTC. Amino acids: CASSLTSISYNEQFF.